The 32 T cell receptor beta chains presented below share a single source sample, sequenced in a study of blood T cells in healthy people across ages. Using a J-beta primer mix together with a sample-barcoded 5' primer, a second PCR was run for roughly 6 to 12 cycles. TCRdb recomputed calls from the 5' RACE reads with MiXCR, one row per CDR3 protein. The repertoire holds about a million distinct CDR3 sequences, with roughly 52% as singletons. Sequenced sample: blood. The receptors shown here come from a man aged 25 to 40 in good health.

This clonotype was counted a single time. The J gene is TRBJ1-6, the V gene TRBV7-2; D gene uncertain. This CDR3 is 13 amino acids long. Germline CDR1 reads SGHTA; CDR2 reads FQGNSA. Deletions cut 1 base from V and 10 bases from J, with 8 bases between. The CDR3 is CASSLDIGSPLHF. The CDR3 nucleotides read TGTGCCAGCAGCTTAGATATCGGGTCACCCCTCCACTTT.

This clonotype was recorded many times. CDR3 DNA sequence: TGCGCCAGCAGCCAAGGTCCCAGGGACTTCTATGGCTACACCTTC. It encodes CASSQGPRDFYGYTF. The rearrangement uses TRBV4-1 and TRBJ1-2; the D gene is possibly TRBD1 (5 bases). With 1 base removed from V and 4 bases from J, the gap between germline ends came to 13 bases. Germline V CDR1 and CDR2: MGHRA, YSYEKL. The CDR3 sequence is 15 residues long.

The V call is TRBV5-1, the J call TRBJ2-1, with D uncertain. The CDR3 loop spans 13 amino acids. V was shortened by 2 bases and J by 7 bases, with 10 bases between the two germline ends. The V gene's germline CDR1 is SGHRS and CDR2 YFSETQ. The CDR3 loop reads CASSFTGFNEQFF. The CDR3 coding sequence is TGCGCCAGCAGCTTCACCGGCTTTAATGAGCAGTTCTTC.

This clonotype was detected a few times. The chain employs TRBV20-1 and TRBJ2-5, with 7 bases that match TRBD1. Germline assignment: CDR1 DFQATT and CDR2 SNEGSKA (reference sequence). The CDR3 runs to 12 residues. The V and J ends lost 5 bases and 1 base, in that order; junction bases with no gene match: 1. In nucleotides, the CDR3 is TGCAGTGCTGGGACAGTCCAAGAGACCCAGTACTTC. Translation gives CSAGTVQETQYF.

The V gene is TRBV13, the J gene TRBJ2-5; TRBD2 aligns across 11 bases. Looked up from germline, CDR1 is PRHDT and CDR2 is FYEKMQ (reference sequence). CDR3 length equals 17 residues. With 3 bases clipped from V and 2 bases from J, the junction kept 8 bases outside the gene matches. CDR3 sequence: CASSLGPLAGEQETQYF. CDR3 coding DNA: TGTGCCAGCAGCTTGGGTCCACTAGCGGGAGAACAAGAGACCCAGTACTTC.

This clonotype was observed a few times. The chain has TRBV29-1 and TRBJ2-1, with 11 bases identical to TRBD2. Trimming cost V 7 bases and J 9 bases; bases outside gene matches: 14. Germline V CDR1 and CDR2: SQVTM, ANQGSEA. There are 15 residues in the CDR3. DNA of the CDR3: TGCAGCGCCCCCGGGGTAGCGGGGGGGCGGGGTGAGCAGTTCTTC. Protein product: CSAPGVAGGRGEQFF.

This clonotype has a handful of counts. The V call is TRBV12-3 or TRBV12-4, the J call TRBJ2-1, with D tentatively TRBD2 (5 bases). The CDR3 runs to 13 residues. With 6 bases removed from V and 9 bases from J, the gap between germline ends came to 15 bases. CDR3 region: CASSPINGVEQFF. The CDR3 coding sequence is TGTGCCAGCAGCCCCATCAACGGGGTTGAGCAGTTCTTC.

This clonotype was observed many times. V and J are TRBV7-2 and TRBJ2-3, with 8 bases aligning to TRBD1. CDR3 length: 14 residues. The germline gives CDR1 SGHTA, CDR2 FQGNSA. V lost 6 bases, J lost 0 bases, and 2 bases stayed unmatched. DNA for the CDR3: TGTGCCAGCAGTTGGGACAGGAGCACAGATACGCAGTATTTT. This codes for CASSWDRSTDTQYF. The complete variable domain, with remaining parts taken from reference TRBV7-2 and TRBJ2-3, reads GAGVSQSPSNKVTEKGKDVELRCDPISGHTALYWYRQSLGQGLEFLIYFQGNSAPDKSGLPSDRFSAERTGGSVSTLTIQRTQQEDSAVYLCASSWDRSTDTQYFGPGTRLTVL.

This sequence joins TRBV27 and TRBJ1-1; D is ambiguous. Trimming took 3 bases from V and 4 from J, leaving 15 bases between them. The CDR3 loop spans 15 amino acids. CDR1 is MNHEY, CDR2 SMNVEV, per germline (reference sequence). CDR3 sequence reads: CASSFQIDERTEAFF. CDR3 in DNA: TGTGCCAGCAGTTTCCAAATTGATGAGCGCACTGAAGCTTTCTTT.

This clonotype was seen only a few times. The J gene is TRBJ2-5, the V gene TRBV12-3 or TRBV12-4; D may be TRBD1 (6 bases). This CDR3 is built from 13 residues. V lost 5 bases and J 5 bases, leaving 12 bases between the germline ends. The CDR3: CASSQGWVETQYF. CDR3 nucleotide sequence: TGTGCCAGCAGTCAGGGGTGGGTTGAGACCCAGTACTTC.

This chain connects TRBV5-1 to TRBJ2-3, with 7 bases fitting TRBD1. CDR3 length: 14 residues. The trim removed 3 bases at V and 4 bases at J, leaving 5 bases unmatched. Germline V lookup: CDR1 SGHRS, CDR2 YFSETQ. The CDR3 loop reads CASSSTGNADTQYF. The CDR3 DNA reads TGCGCCAGCAGCTCGACAGGGAACGCAGATACGCAGTATTTT.

This chain joins TRBV12-3 or TRBV12-4 and TRBJ1-4; D remains ambiguous. V was pared by 5 bases and J by 5 bases, with 9 bases between. The CDR3 is 13 amino acids. CDR3 sequence reads: CASSLRRNEKLFF. CDR3 DNA: TGTGCCAGCAGTCTGCGGAGAAATGAAAAACTGTTTTTT.

This chain uses TRBV7-2 with TRBJ1-5; D uncertain. Germline V gene sequence: CDR1 SGHTA, CDR2 FQGNSA. The length of the CDR3 is 17 residues. Between the trimmed V and J ends, which lost 2 bases and 3 bases, there was a span of 17 bases. CDR3 in DNA: TGTGCCAGCAGCTTAACTCCACCGGTCGGGGACAATCAGCCCCAGCATTTT. It yields the protein CASSLTPPVGDNQPQHF.

This rearrangement joins TRBV5-1 to TRBJ2-4, with 9 bases fitting TRBD1. The tail of the sequence fits TRBJ2-7 better, so the J call may be wrong. Germline lookup yields CDR1 SGHRS and CDR2 YFSETQ. This CDR3 has 18 residues. The CDR3 nucleotides read TGCGCCAGCAGCTTGGGGAACAGGGGGCAGACCTCATTCCGCGAGCAGTACTTC. As protein: CASSLGNRGQTSFREQYF.

This clonotype has only a few counts. The J gene is TRBJ1-2, the V gene TRBV14; 8 nucleotides agree with TRBD1. CDR1 is SGHDN, CDR2 FVKESK, per germline. V shed 1 base, J shed 4 bases, and the junction held 5 bases outside the gene matches. CDR3 length: 15 residues. CDR3 protein: CASSQGDRGFYGYTF. In DNA, the CDR3 is TGTGCCAGCAGCCAAGGAGACAGGGGATTCTATGGCTACACCTTC. The variable domain in full, with the rest retrieved from reference TRBV14 and TRBJ1-2, is EAGVTQFPSHSVIEKGQTVTLRCDPISGHDNLYWYRRVMGKEIKFLLHFVKESKQDESGMPNNRFLAERTGGTYSTLKVQPAELEDSGVYFCASSQGDRGFYGYTFGSGTRLTVV.

This sequence joins TRBV11-2 and TRBJ2-1, with D possibly being TRBD1 (6 bases). This CDR3 has 17 amino acids. Germline assignment: CDR1 SGHAT and CDR2 FQNNGV. V was cut by 1 base and J by 7 bases, with 20 bases left in between. The CDR3 DNA reads TGTGCCAGCAGCTTAGTTCATTGGGGGCCAGTTTTGAATGAGCAGTTCTTC. Its translation: CASSLVHWGPVLNEQFF.

In its sample, this clonotype was seen a few times. CDR3 sequence (DNA): TGCAGTGCTAGGACCGGGGGCGGTACAGATACGCAGTATTTT. This translates into CSARTGGGTDTQYF. The rearrangement uses TRBV20-1 and TRBJ2-3; tentatively, D is TRBD1 or TRBD2 (6 bases each). V shed 3 bases and J shed 3 bases, with 13 bases lying between them. CDR3 length: 14 residues. The germline V gene has CDR1 DFQATT and CDR2 SNEGSKA (reference sequence).

The chain links TRBV24-1 to TRBJ2-3; D perhaps matches TRBD1 (5 bases). V lost 4 bases to trimming and J lost 2 bases, with 15 bases between them. CDR1 and CDR2 from the germline V gene are KGHDR and SFDVKD. This CDR3 comprises 16 residues. The CDR3 sequence: CATSDPTGVTTDTQYF. CDR3 sequence (DNA): TGTGCCACCAGTGACCCTACAGGAGTCACCACAGATACGCAGTATTTT.

The rearrangement joins TRBV28 to TRBJ2-5; D could derive from TRBD1 or TRBD2 (5 bases each). The CDR3 covers 12 residues. Germline CDR1 and CDR2: MDHEN and SYDVKM. V was trimmed by 2 bases and J by 6 bases, leaving 7 bases between them. This chain's CDR3 is CASSLQGQTQYF. Written as DNA, the CDR3 is TGTGCCAGCAGTTTACAGGGACAGACCCAGTACTTC.

The CDR3 DNA follows: TGTGCCAGCAGCTTAAGGGAAGGACACTATGGCTACACCTTC. It is translated as CASSLREGHYGYTF. V gene TRBV7-9 combines with J gene TRBJ1-2; no reliable D call. Per the germline V gene, CDR1 is SEHNR and CDR2 is FQNEAQ (reference sequence). The CDR3 runs to 14 residues. Deletions cut 2 bases from V and 3 bases from J, with 10 bases between.

V and J are TRBV20-1 and TRBJ2-5; D not resolved. Trimming pared 3 bases from V and 5 bases from J, leaving 7 bases between. CDR1 and CDR2 from the germline V gene are DFQATT and SNEGSKA (reference sequence). This CDR3 region has 11 residues. The DNA of the CDR3 is TGCAGTGCTAGTCTCTTGGAGACCCAGTACTTC. It encodes CSASLLETQYF.

The chain combines TRBV21-1 with TRBJ1-2. TRBV21-1 is termed a pseudogene. This CDR3 contains 16 residues. The CDR3 bases are TGTGCCAGCAGCAAAGGGGCAGAGGAGACTAACTATGGCTACACCTTC. It is translated as CASSKGAEETNYGYTF.

This clonotype was counted at least ten times. The chain combines TRBV20-1 with TRBJ2-1; perhaps D is TRBD1 or TRBD2 (5 bases each). The germline V gene encodes CDR1 DFQATT and CDR2 SNEGSKA (reference sequence). V gave up 6 bases and J gave up 9 bases, with 24 bases separating them. This CDR3 is 15 amino acids long. CDR3 protein: CSAPRGGGSLGEQFF. CDR3 bases: TGCAGTGCCCCGCGTGGTGGGGGATCTCTTGGTGAGCAGTTCTTC.

This sequence joins TRBV6-1 and TRBJ2-4; weak D call: TRBD1 (5 bases). Germline loops: CDR1 MNHNS, CDR2 SASEGT. The CDR3 length is 15 residues. Trimming removed 2 bases at V and 3 bases at J, with 11 bases between. The CDR3 DNA reads TGTGCCAGCAGTGAACCGCAGGGCGACAAAAACATTCAGTACTTC. Translated: CASSEPQGDKNIQYF.

This clonotype has just a few counts. This chain connects TRBV6-1 to TRBJ2-7; possibly TRBD1 for D (7 bases). Germline V CDR1 and CDR2: MNHNS, SASEGT. The CDR3 has 15 amino acids. V was pared by 6 bases and J by 6 bases, with 21 bases between. As DNA, the CDR3 is TGTGCCAGCAGAGATTCAGGGGGGTCGCTCTCCGAGCAGTACTTC. Translated: CASRDSGGSLSEQYF.

This clonotype was detected only a few times. The V gene is TRBV6-5, the J gene TRBJ2-6, with D possibly matching TRBD1 (6 bases). Between the trimmed V and J ends, which lost 6 bases and 3 bases, there was a span of 12 bases. Germline loops: CDR1 MNHEY, CDR2 SVGAGI. This CDR3 is 15 amino acids long. CDR3 sequence: CASSRTGYGANVLTF. For the CDR3, the DNA is TGTGCCAGCAGCAGAACAGGGTATGGGGCCAACGTCCTGACTTTC.

This clonotype was picked up a small number of times. The V and J genes are TRBV29-1 and TRBJ1-1; D may be TRBD1 (6 bases). V gave up 4 bases and J gave up 4 bases, with 7 bases separating them. The germline V gene has CDR1 SQVTM and CDR2 ANQGSEA. CDR3 length: 11 residues. CDR3 nucleotide sequence: TGCAGCGTTGTAGGGGGCACTGAAGCTTTCTTT. Translation: CSVVGGTEAFF.

This clonotype was recorded a few times. This chain uses TRBV7-2 with TRBJ2-1; the match to TRBD1 covers 9 bases. The CDR3 contains 16 residues. The V gene's germline CDR1 is SGHTA and CDR2 FQGNSA. Trimming took 5 bases from V and 7 from J; bases not matched to a gene: 12. The CDR3 DNA follows: TGTGCCAGCAGCCGGGGGACAGGGATAATAAGGAATGAGCAGTTCTTC. As protein: CASSRGTGIIRNEQFF.

The gene calls are TRBV29-1 and TRBJ2-1; D not resolved. The CDR3 runs to 12 residues. Trimming removed 7 bases at V and 4 bases at J, with 11 bases between. Germline CDR1 and CDR2: SQVTM and ANQGSEA. CDR3 bases: TGCAGCGGAAGACTGGGGTACAATGAGCAGTTCTTC. This sequence encodes CSGRLGYNEQFF.

The rearrangement joins TRBV18 to TRBJ2-1; possible D gene TRBD2, 5 bases. Germline lookup yields CDR1 KGHSH and CDR2 LQKENI. With 2 bases removed from V and 3 bases from J, the gap between germline ends came to 11 bases. There are 15 residues in the CDR3. This chain's CDR3 is CASSPVEGGYNEQFF. CDR3 bases: TGTGCCAGCTCACCAGTCGAGGGTGGCTACAATGAGCAGTTCTTC.

CDR3 nucleotide sequence: TGTGCCACCAGTGATTTAGGGCGGGAAGAGCAGTTCTTC. Protein sequence: CATSDLGREEQFF. The chain uses TRBV24-1 and TRBJ2-1, with D possibly TRBD2 on 6 matching bases. With 1 base removed from V and 10 bases from J, the gap between germline ends came to 10 bases. The CDR3 length is 13 residues. CDR1 and CDR2 (germline): KGHDR, SFDVKD.

This chain connects TRBV14 to TRBJ1-1; D ambiguous. Germline V lookup: CDR1 SGHDN, CDR2 FVKESK. The CDR3 has 13 residues. Trimming stripped 0 bases from V and 10 bases from J, with 12 bases between. CDR3 nucleotides: TGTGCCAGCAGCCAAGAAGGCGGCCGCCTAGCTTTCTTT. Its translation: CASSQEGGRLAFF.